These 10 T cell receptor beta chains were all obtained from the same sample, sequenced in a study of cytomegalovirus exposure and HLA in healthy donors. The repertoire was sequenced with immunoSEQ multiplex PCR; TCRdb's copy has only in-frame clones and lacks some. The sample lists more than 300,000 clones; more than 80% were seen once. The sample comprised PBMCs. These receptors came from a woman aged 18-29 years in good health and CMV-seronegative.

Concerning this clone: Within the sample, other DNA sequences also encode this same CDR3. The chain combines TRBV19 with TRBJ1-5; possibly TRBD1 for D (5 bases). This CDR3 is 15 amino acids long. The V gene lost 3 bases and the J gene lost 2 bases, with 11 bases spanning the gap. Germline CDR1 LNHDA, CDR2 SQIVND (reference sequence). The CDR3 region is CASSILGGGNQPQHF. As DNA, the CDR3 is TGTGCCAGTAGTATTCTGGGAGGGGGCAATCAGCCCCAGCATTTT. The full variable domain, with the rest looked up from reference TRBV19 and TRBJ1-5, is DGGITQSPKYLFRKEGQNVTLSCEQNLNHDAMYWYRQDPGQGLRLIYYSQIVNDFQKGDIAEGYSVSREKKESFPLTVTSAQKNPTAFYLCASSILGGGNQPQHFGDGTRLSIL.

This clone was seen just once. The genes are TRBV29-1 and TRBJ2-1, with 11 bases aligning to TRBD2. The length of the CDR3 is 14 residues. Trimming at V came to 4 bases and at J to 7 bases, leaving 6 bases not matched to a gene. Germline-derived CDR1 and CDR2 are SQVTM and ANQGSEA. The CDR3, as DNA: TGCAGCGTTGCGGGCTTAGCGGGAGGGAATGAGCAGTTCTTC. This codes for CSVAGLAGGNEQFF.

J is TRBJ2-1 and V is TRBV6-5; a possible D gene is TRBD1 (5 bases). Trimming took off 2 bases at V and 4 bases at J, with 12 bases between the two ends. The germline V gene has CDR1 MNHEY and CDR2 SVGAGI. The CDR3 totals 15 residues. The CDR3 here is CASSYGAGIYNEQFF. CDR3 DNA sequence: TGTGCCAGCAGTTACGGGGCAGGGATTTACAATGAGCAGTTCTTC.

The rearrangement uses TRBV6-5 and TRBJ2-7; D not certain. Looked up from germline, CDR1 is MNHEY and CDR2 is SVGAGI. V was pared by 7 bases and J by 3 bases, with 7 bases between. The CDR3 runs to 11 residues. As DNA, the CDR3 is TGTGCCAGCATGAGGAACTACGAGCAGTACTTC. Translation: CASMRNYEQYF.

This clone was recorded once. This chain links TRBV7-2 with TRBJ2-4; TRBD2 aligns across 10 bases. J gave up 1 base and V 4 bases, and 7 bases lay outside the gene matches. This CDR3 has 17 amino acids. Germline V lookup: CDR1 SGHTA, CDR2 FQGNSA. For the CDR3, the DNA is TGTGCCAGCAGCTCCTTTAGCGGGAGGATGGCCAAAAACATTCAGTACTTC. Encoded protein: CASSSFSGRMAKNIQYF.

V is TRBV6-1 and J is TRBJ2-7; TRBD1 matches 9 bases. Germline V gene lookup returns CDR1 MNHNS and CDR2 SASEGT. This CDR3 has 15 amino acids. The V gene end was trimmed by 6 bases and the J gene end by 1 base; junction bases not matched to a gene: 7. The CDR3 DNA reads as TGTGCCAGCAGACCCCCGGGACAGGGATCCTACGAGCAGTACTTC. Encoded protein: CASRPPGQGSYEQYF.

The chain employs TRBV6-5 and TRBJ2-7, with unresolved D. The CDR3 length is 10 residues. V was cut by 10 bases and J by 3 bases, with 7 bases left in between. CDR1 is MNHEY, CDR2 SVGAGI, per germline. In nucleotides, the CDR3 is TGTGCCACTGGCCGCTACGAGCAGTACTTC. It encodes CATGRYEQYF.

The CDR3 DNA sequence: TGTGCCAGCAGTCTAGCGCCCTACGAGCAGTACTTC. Residues: CASSLAPYEQYF. The chain recombines TRBV7-2 with TRBJ2-7, with D possibly matching TRBD2 (6 bases). The CDR3 contains 12 residues. V lost 6 bases and J lost 2, with 8 bases in between. Germline V gene lookup returns CDR1 SGHTA and CDR2 FQGNSA.

This chain uses TRBV28 with TRBJ2-1; 14 nucleotides line up with TRBD2. This CDR3 is 16 amino acids long. CDR1 and CDR2 (germline): MDHEN, SYDVKM. The J segment lost 9 bases and the V segment lost 1 base, leaving 5 bases of the junction unmatched. DNA of the CDR3: TGTGCCAGCAGTTTATCGGGACTAGCGGGAGTATCTGAGCAGTTCTTC. It is translated as CASSLSGLAGVSEQFF.

V usage is TRBV5-6 and J usage is TRBJ2-7; TRBD2 agrees at 10 bases. J was trimmed by 4 bases and V by 6 bases; bases with no gene match: 10. CDR1 and CDR2 (germline): SGHDT, YYEEEE. The CDR3 runs to 15 residues. The chain's CDR3 is CASTSLSGRGYEQYF. CDR3 nucleotides: TGTGCCAGCACCTCCTTGAGCGGGAGGGGGTACGAGCAGTACTTC.